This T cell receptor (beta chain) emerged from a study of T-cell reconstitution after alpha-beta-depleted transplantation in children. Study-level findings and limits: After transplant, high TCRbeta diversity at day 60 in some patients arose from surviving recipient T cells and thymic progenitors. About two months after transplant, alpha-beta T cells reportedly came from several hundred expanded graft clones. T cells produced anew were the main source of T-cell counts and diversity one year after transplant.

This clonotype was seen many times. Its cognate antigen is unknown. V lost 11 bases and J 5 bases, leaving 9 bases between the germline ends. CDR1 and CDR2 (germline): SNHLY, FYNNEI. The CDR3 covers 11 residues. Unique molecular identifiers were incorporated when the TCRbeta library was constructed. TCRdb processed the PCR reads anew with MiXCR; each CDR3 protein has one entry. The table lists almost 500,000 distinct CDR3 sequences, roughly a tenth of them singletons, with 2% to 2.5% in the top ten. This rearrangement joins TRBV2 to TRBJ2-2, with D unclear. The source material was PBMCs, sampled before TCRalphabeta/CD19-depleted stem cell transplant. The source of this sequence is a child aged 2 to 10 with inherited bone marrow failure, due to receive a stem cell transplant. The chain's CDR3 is CARGGTGELFF. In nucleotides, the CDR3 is TGTGCCCGCGGTGGGACCGGGGAGCTGTTTTTT.